This T cell receptor (beta chain) stems from a study of CD8+ T cells in alopecia areata. Sequencing used cDNA as its template, made by extracting RNA and reverse transcribing it. The table came from immunoSEQ multiplex PCR; TCRdb's copy has only in-frame clones and leaves some out. This table has a few hundred thousand clones, more than 30% appearing once. As to treatment: oral pan-JAK inhibitor, 5-10 mg twice daily. The CDR3 sequence is 16 residues long. Looked up from germline, CDR1 is SGHTA and CDR2 is FQGNSA. V lost 1 base and J 4 bases, leaving 13 bases between the germline ends. This receptor was identified in a human donor with alopecia areata. This rearrangement joins TRBV7-2 to TRBJ2-2, with D perhaps TRBD1 or TRBD2 (6 bases each). The sequencing here drew on CD4+ T cells sorted from blood, taken at approximately week 31, from a patient treated with tofacitinib. CDR3 sequence: CASSLVGGSFTGELFF. The CDR3 DNA sequence: TGTGCCAGCAGCTTAGTGGGGGGCTCTTTCACCGGGGAGCTGTTTTTT.